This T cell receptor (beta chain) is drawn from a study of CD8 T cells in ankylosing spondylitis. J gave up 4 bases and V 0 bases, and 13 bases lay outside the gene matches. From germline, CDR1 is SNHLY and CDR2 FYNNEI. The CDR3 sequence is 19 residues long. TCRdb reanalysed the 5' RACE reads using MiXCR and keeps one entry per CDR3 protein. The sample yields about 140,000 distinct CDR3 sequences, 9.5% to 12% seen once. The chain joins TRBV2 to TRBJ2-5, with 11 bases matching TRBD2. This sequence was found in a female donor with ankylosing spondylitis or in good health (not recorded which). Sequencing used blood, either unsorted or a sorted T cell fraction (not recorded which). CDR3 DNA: TGTGCCAGCAGTGAAGCGCTTCGTGGGCTAGCGGGGGGAAGAGAGACCCAGTACTTC. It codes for CASSEALRGLAGGRETQYF.